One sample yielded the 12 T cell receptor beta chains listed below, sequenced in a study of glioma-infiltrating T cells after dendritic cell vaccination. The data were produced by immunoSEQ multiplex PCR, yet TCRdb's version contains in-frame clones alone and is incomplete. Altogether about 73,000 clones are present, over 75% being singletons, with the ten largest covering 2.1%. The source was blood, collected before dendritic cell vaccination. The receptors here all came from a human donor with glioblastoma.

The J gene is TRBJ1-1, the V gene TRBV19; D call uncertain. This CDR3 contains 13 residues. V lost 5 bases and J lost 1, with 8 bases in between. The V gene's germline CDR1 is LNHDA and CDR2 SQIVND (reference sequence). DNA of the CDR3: TGTGCCAGTAGTCGGGGAGCGAACACTGAAGCTTTCTTT. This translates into CASSRGANTEAFF. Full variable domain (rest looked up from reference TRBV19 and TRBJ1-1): DGGITQSPKYLFRKEGQNVTLSCEQNLNHDAMYWYRQDPGQGLRLIYYSQIVNDFQKGDIAEGYSVSREKKESFPLTVTSAQKNPTAFYLCASSRGANTEAFFGQGTRLTVV.

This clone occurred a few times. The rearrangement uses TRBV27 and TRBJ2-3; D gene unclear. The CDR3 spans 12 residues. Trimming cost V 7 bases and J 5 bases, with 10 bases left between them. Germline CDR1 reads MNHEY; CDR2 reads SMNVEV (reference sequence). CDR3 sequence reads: CASTATGDTQYF. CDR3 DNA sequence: TGTGCCAGCACCGCGACGGGAGATACGCAGTATTTT.

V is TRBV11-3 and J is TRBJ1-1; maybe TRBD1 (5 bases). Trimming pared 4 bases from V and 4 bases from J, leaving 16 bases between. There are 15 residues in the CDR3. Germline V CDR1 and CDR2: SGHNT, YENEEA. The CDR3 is CASSWDSRGATEAFF. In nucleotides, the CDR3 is TGTGCCAGCAGCTGGGACTCCCGAGGGGCCACTGAAGCTTTCTTT.

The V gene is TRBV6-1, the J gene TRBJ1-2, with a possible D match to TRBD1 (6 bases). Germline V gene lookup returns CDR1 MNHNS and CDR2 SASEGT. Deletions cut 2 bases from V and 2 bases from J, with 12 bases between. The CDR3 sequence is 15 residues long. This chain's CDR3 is CASSEKAGENYGYTF. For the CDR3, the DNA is TGTGCCAGCAGTGAAAAGGCAGGGGAAAACTATGGCTACACCTTC.

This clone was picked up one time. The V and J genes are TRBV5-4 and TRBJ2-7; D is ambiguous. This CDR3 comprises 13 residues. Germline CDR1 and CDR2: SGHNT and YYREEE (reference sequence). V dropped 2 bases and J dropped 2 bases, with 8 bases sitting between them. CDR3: CASSFAGAYEQYV. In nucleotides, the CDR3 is TGTGCCAGCAGCTTTGCAGGCGCCTACGAGCAGTACGTC.

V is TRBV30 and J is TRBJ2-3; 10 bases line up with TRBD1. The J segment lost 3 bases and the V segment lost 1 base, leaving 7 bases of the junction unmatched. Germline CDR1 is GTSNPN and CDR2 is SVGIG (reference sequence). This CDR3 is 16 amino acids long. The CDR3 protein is CAWSAGQGGLTDTQYF. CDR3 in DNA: TGTGCCTGGAGTGCAGGACAGGGGGGGTTAACAGATACGCAGTATTTT.

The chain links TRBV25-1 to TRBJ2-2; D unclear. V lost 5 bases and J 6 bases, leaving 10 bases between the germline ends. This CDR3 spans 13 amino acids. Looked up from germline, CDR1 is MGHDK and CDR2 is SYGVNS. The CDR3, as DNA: TGTGCCAGCAGTCTGACGGGTTCCGGGGAGCTGTTTTTT. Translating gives CASSLTGSGELFF. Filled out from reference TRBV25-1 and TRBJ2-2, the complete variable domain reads EADIYQTPRYLVIGTGKKITLECSQTMGHDKMYWYQQDPGMELHLIHYSYGVNSTEKGDLSSESTVSRIRTEHFPLTLESARPSHTSQYLCASSLTGSGELFFGEGSRLTVL.

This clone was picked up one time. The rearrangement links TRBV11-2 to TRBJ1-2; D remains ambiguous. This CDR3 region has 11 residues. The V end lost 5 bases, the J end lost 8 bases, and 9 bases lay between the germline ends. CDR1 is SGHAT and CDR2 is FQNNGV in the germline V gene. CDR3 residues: CASSPGLGYTF. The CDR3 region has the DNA TGTGCCAGCAGCCCGGGTCTAGGCTACACCTTC.

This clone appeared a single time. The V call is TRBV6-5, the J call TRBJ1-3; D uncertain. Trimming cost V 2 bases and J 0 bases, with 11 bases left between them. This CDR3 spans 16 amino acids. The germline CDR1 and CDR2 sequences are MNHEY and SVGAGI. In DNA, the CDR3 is TGTGCCAGCAGTTACGGTTTGCGGGGCTCTGGAAACACCATATATTTT. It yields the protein CASSYGLRGSGNTIYF.

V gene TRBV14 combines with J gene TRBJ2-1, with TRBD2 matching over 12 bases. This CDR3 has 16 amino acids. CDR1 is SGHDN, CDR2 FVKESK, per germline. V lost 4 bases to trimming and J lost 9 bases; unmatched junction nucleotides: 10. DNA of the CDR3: TGTGCCAGCAGCCCCCTGGGACTAGCGGGCCCCGCTGAGCAGTTCTTC. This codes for CASSPLGLAGPAEQFF.

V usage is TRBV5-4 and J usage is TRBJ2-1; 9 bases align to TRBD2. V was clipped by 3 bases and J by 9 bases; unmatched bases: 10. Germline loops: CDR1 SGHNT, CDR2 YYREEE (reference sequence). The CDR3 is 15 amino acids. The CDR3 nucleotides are TGTGCCAGCAGCTCGTCGGGACTAGCATTCCGTGAGCAGTTCTTC. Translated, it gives CASSSSGLAFREQFF.

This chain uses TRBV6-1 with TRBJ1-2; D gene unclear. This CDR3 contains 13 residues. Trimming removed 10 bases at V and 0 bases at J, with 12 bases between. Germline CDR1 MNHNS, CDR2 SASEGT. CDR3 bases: TGTGCCACGACTTTTAACCCTAACTATGGCTACACCTTC. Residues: CATTFNPNYGYTF.